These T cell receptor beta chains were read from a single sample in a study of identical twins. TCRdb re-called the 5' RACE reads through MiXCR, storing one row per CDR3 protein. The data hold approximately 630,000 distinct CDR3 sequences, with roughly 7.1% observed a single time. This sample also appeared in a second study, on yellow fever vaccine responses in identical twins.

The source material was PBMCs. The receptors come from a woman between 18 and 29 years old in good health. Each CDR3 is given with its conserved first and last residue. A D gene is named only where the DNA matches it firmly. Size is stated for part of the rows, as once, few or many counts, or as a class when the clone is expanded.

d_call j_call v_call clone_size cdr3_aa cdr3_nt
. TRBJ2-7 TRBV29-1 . CSVATGRYEQYF TGCAGCGTTGCGACAGGGAGGTACGAGCAGTACTTC
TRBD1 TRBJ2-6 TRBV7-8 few CASSLARDRGIGGANVLTF TGTGCCAGCAGCTTAGCCAGGGACAGGGGGATAGGTGGGGCCAACGTCCTGACTTTC
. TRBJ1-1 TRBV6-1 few CASRQGTWGTEAFF TGTGCCAGCAGACAGGGAACTTGGGGGACTGAAGCTTTCTTT
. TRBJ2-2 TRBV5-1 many CASSLVLDGELFF TGCGCCAGCAGCTTGGTGCTCGACGGGGAGCTGTTTTTT
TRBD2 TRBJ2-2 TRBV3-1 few CASSQDFGSGSGSTGELFF TGTGCCAGCAGCCAAGATTTCGGTAGCGGGAGTGGTAGCACCGGGGAGCTGTTTTTT
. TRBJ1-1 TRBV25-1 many CASLGGPGNTEAFF TGTGCCAGCCTCGGGGGCCCGGGGAACACTGAAGCTTTCTTT
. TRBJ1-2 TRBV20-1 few CSASWQGFSGYTF TGCAGTGCTAGTTGGCAGGGATTTTCTGGCTACACCTTC
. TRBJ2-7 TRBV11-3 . CASSLDGYFSYEQYF TGTGCCAGCAGCCTGGACGGCTACTTCTCCTACGAGCAGTACTTC
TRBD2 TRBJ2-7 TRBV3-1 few CASSPVAGSSEQYF TGTGCCAGCAGCCCAGTAGCGGGATCGAGTGAGCAGTACTTC
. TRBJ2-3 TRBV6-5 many CASSHSTDTQYF TGTGCCAGCAGTCACAGCACAGATACGCAGTATTTT
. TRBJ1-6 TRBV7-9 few CASSVAGSWVSPLHF TGTGCCAGCAGCGTCGCAGGGAGTTGGGTTTCACCCCTCCACTTT
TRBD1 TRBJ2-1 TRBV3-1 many CASSPRGTGSYNEQFF TGTGCCAGCAGCCCTCGGGGGACAGGGTCCTACAATGAGCAGTTCTTC
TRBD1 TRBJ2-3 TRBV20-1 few CSSSGQGATASTDTQYF TGCAGCTCATCCGGACAGGGGGCAACGGCTAGCACAGATACGCAGTATTTT
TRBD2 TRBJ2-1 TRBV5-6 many CASSWDYTSGRYSNEQFF TGTGCCAGCAGCTGGGATTATACTAGCGGGAGATACAGCAATGAGCAGTTCTTC
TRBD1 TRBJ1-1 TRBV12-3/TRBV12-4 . CASRRLRDRGRGTEAFF TGTGCCAGCAGACGGCTCCGGGACAGGGGGCGCGGCACTGAAGCTTTCTTT
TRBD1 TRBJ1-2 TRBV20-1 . CSASPTGVDYGYTF TGCAGTGCTAGTCCAACAGGGGTAGACTATGGCTACACCTTC
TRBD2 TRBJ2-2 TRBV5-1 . CASSLEFAGGVGELFF TGCGCCAGCAGCTTGGAGTTCGCGGGAGGGGTCGGGGAGCTGTTTTTT
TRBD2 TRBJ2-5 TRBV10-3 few CAISDGGLAGGTQYF TGTGCCATCAGTGACGGTGGGCTAGCGGGAGGGACCCAGTACTTC
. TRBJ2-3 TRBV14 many CASSYTWHTDTQYF TGTGCCAGCAGCTATACCTGGCACACAGATACGCAGTATTTT
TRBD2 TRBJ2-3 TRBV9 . CASSPSRLAGGTDTQYF TGTGCCAGCAGCCCCTCTCGACTAGCGGGAGGGACAGATACGCAGTATTTT
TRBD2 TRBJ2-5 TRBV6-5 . CASSYSGGSGVQETQYF TGTGCCAGCAGTTACTCCGGGGGTAGCGGGGTCCAAGAGACCCAGTACTTC
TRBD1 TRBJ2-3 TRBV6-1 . CASSSAPGQGAGDTQYF TGTGCCAGCAGTAGCGCCCCGGGACAGGGGGCCGGAGATACGCAGTATTTT
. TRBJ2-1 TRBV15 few CATSTRGRGVNEQFF TGTGCCACCAGCACCCGGGGCAGGGGGGTCAATGAGCAGTTCTTC
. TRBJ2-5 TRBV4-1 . CASSQSQGGQETQYF TGCGCCAGCAGCCAATCCCAGGGGGGGCAAGAGACCCAGTACTTC
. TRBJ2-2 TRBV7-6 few CASSHVSGPRVPYTGELFF TGTGCCAGCAGCCACGTGAGTGGGCCGAGAGTCCCTTACACCGGGGAGCTGTTTTTT
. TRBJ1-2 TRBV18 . CASSPQGPANYGYTF TGTGCCAGCTCACCCCAGGGGCCAGCTAACTATGGCTACACCTTC
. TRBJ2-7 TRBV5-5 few CASSSLIFYEQYF TGTGCCAGCAGCTCCCTCATTTTCTACGAGCAGTACTTC
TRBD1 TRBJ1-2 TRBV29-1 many CSATGTGNSGYTF TGCAGCGCAACCGGGACAGGGAATAGTGGCTACACCTTC
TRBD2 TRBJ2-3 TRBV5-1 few CASSLASGFTDTQYF TGCGCCAGCAGCTTGGCTAGCGGGTTCACAGATACGCAGTATTTT
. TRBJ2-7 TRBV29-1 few CSVLTVAYEQYF TGCAGCGTCCTTACAGTAGCCTACGAGCAGTACTTC
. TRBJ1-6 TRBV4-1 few CASSQEGRANSPLHF TGCGCCAGCAGCCAAGAAGGCAGGGCCAATTCACCCCTCCACTTT
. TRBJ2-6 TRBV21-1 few CASSNPRWQVNVGGANVLTF TGTGCCAGCAGCAACCCCCGGTGGCAGGTTAATGTCGGTGGGGCCAACGTCCTGACTTTC
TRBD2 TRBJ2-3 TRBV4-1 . CASSLTSGGLRSTDTQYF TGCGCCAGCAGCCTGACTAGCGGGGGGCTTCGCAGCACAGATACGCAGTATTTT
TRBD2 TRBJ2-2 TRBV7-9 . CASSLGWTSWDTGELFF TGTGCCAGCAGCTTAGGCTGGACTAGCTGGGACACCGGGGAGCTGTTTTTT
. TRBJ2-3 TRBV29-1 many CSVEPKDTQYF TGCAGCGTTGAACCCAAAGATACGCAGTATTTT
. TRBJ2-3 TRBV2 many CASSPDGRTDTQYF TGTGCCAGCAGTCCGGACGGGCGAACAGATACGCAGTATTTT
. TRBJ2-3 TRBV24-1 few CATSDLPQTDTQYF TGTGCCACCAGTGATTTGCCGCAAACAGATACGCAGTATTTT
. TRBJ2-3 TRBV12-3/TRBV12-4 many CASILGAGTDTQYF TGTGCCAGCATACTGGGGGCCGGGACAGATACGCAGTATTTT
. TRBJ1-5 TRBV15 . CATSRDRGGNSNQLQHF TGTGCCACCAGCAGAGATAGGGGGGGAAATAGCAATCAGCTCCAGCATTTT
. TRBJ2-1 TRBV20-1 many CSASGGLSYNEQFF TGCAGTGCTAGCGGGGGCCTCTCCTACAATGAGCAGTTCTTC
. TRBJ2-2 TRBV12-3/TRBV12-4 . CASSLVPANTGELFF TGTGCCAGCAGTTTAGTTCCCGCGAACACCGGGGAGCTGTTTTTT
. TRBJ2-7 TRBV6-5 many CASQDRQEQYF TGTGCCAGCCAGGACAGACAGGAGCAGTACTTC
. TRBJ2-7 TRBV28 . CASSSYRVSYEQYF TGTGCCAGCAGTTCTTACAGGGTATCCTACGAGCAGTACTTC
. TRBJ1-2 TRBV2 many CASSEDNQGYTF TGTGCCAGCAGTGAAGATAATCAGGGCTACACCTTC
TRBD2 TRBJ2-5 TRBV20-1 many CSADPSGAGETQYF TGCAGTGCTGACCCTAGCGGGGCGGGAGAGACCCAGTACTTC
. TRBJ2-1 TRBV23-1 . CASSQSSGVNEQFF TGCGCCAGCAGTCAATCCTCGGGAGTCAATGAGCAGTTCTTC
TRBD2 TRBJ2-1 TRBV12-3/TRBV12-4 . CASCPGLAGGPGYNEQFF TGTGCCAGCTGTCCAGGACTAGCGGGAGGGCCTGGGTACAATGAGCAGTTCTTC
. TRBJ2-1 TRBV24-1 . CATSDQPLNEQFF TGTGCCACCAGTGATCAGCCCTTGAATGAGCAGTTCTTC
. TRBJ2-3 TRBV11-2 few CASSLWTESTDTQYF TGTGCCAGCAGCCTCTGGACGGAGAGCACAGATACGCAGTATTTT
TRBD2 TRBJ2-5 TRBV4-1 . CASSQDQGLAGVSQETQYF TGCGCCAGCAGCCAAGATCAAGGACTAGCGGGAGTATCCCAAGAGACCCAGTACTTC
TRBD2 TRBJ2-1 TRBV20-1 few CSARDQLAGGSYNEQFF TGCAGTGCTAGGGACCAACTAGCGGGGGGCAGCTACAATGAGCAGTTCTTC
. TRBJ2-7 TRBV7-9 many CASSRPTDRSGYEQYF TGTGCCAGCAGCCGACCGACCGACCGTTCTGGCTACGAGCAGTACTTC
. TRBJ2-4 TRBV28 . CASSLIPRGAKNIQYF TGTGCCAGCAGTTTAATCCCAAGGGGAGCCAAAAACATTCAGTACTTC
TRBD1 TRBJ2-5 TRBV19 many CASNRGETQYF TGTGCCAGTAACAGGGGTGAGACCCAGTACTTC
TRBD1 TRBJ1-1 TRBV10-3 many CAISGGQGAFSEAFF TGTGCCATCAGTGGCGGACAGGGGGCCTTCTCTGAAGCTTTCTTT
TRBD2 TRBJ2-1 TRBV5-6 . CASLWALAGYNEQFF TGTGCCAGCCTCTGGGCCCTAGCGGGGTACAATGAGCAGTTCTTC
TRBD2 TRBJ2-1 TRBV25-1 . CASSRRTSGASSYNEQFF TGTGCCAGCAGCCGCCGGACTAGCGGGGCTAGCTCCTACAATGAGCAGTTCTTC
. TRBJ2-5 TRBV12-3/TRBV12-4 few CASSPWGRETQYF TGTGCCAGCAGCCCCTGGGGGCGGGAGACCCAGTACTTC
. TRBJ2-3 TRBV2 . CASSDSVGTLGLDTQYF TGTGCCAGCAGTGATTCTGTCGGGACCCTCGGGTTGGATACGCAGTATTTT
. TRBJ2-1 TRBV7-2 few CASSLVAVAYNEQFF TGTGCCAGCAGCTTAGTGGCGGTTGCCTACAATGAGCAGTTCTTC